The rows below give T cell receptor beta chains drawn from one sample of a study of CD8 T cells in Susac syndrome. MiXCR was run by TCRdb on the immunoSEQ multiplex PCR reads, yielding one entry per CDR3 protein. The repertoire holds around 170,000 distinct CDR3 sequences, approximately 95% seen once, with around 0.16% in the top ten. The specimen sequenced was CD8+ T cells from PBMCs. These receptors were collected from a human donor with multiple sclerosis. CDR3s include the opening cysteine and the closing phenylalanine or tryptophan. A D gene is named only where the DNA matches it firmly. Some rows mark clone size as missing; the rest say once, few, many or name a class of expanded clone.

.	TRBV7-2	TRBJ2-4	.	TGTGCCAGCAGCTTAGGGGGGGTAGAAGCCAAAAACATTCAGTACTTC	CASSLGGVEAKNIQYF
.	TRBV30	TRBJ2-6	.	TGTGCCTGGGCCGCGGGCTCTGGGGCCAACGTCCTGACTTTC	CAWAAGSGANVLTF
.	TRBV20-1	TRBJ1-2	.	TGCAGTGCTGAGGGGACACAGGATAACTATGGCTACACCTTC	CSAEGTQDNYGYTF
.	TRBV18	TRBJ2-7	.	TGTGCCAGCTCTGGCCTAGGGCGAGGGGACGAGCAGTACTTC	CASSGLGRGDEQYF
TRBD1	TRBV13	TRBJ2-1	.	TGTGCCAGCAGCCCCGAGGGGGCGTTCGGGTCCTACAATGAGCAGTTCTTC	CASSPEGAFGSYNEQFF
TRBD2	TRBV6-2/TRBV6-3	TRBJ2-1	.	TGTGCCAGCAGGGGACTAGTAGAAGCCAATGAGCAGTTCTTC	CASRGLVEANEQFF
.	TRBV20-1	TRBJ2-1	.	TGCAGTGCCAAAGCCCTGGAACAAGCAAATGAGCAGTTCTTC	CSAKALEQANEQFF
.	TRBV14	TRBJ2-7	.	TGTGCCAGCAGCCGCACGGGGCGTATGATCGAGCAGTACTTC	CASSRTGRMIEQYF
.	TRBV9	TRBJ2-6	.	TGTGCCAGCAGCGGGAAAGTCTCCAGCGACACTGGGGCCAACGTCCTGACTTTC	CASSGKVSSDTGANVLTF
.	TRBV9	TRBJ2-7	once	TGTGCCAGCAGCGTTATGGGGACTTCCTACGAGCAGTACTTC	CASSVMGTSYEQYF
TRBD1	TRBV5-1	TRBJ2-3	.	TGCGCCAGCAGGTCCCGACAGGGGGTAGCAGATACGCAGTATTTT	CASRSRQGVADTQYF
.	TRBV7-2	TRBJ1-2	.	TGTGCCAGCAGCTCCCCGGGCAGGGTCGTTAATGGCTACACCTTC	CASSSPGRVVNGYTF
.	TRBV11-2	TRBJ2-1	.	TGTGCCAGCAGCTTAGATGGTCAGGCCTGCTTC	CASSLDGQACF
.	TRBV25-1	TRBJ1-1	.	TGTGCCAGCAGTGAATTCCCCGGGGGTAACACTGAAGCTTTCTTT	CASSEFPGGNTEAFF
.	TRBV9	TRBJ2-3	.	TGTGCCAGCAGCACCCGGCCGGGGAGGATAGATACGCAGTATTTT	CASSTRPGRIDTQYF